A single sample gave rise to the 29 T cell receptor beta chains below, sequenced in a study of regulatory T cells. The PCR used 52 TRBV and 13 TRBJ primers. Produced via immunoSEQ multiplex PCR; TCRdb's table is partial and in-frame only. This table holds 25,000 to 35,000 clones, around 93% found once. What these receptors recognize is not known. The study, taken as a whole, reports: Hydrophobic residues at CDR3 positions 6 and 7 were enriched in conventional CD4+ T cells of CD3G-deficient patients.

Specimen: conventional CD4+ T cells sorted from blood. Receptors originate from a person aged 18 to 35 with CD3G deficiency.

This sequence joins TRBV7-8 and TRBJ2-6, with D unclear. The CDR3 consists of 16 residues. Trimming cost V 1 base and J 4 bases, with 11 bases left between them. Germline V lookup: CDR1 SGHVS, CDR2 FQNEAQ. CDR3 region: CASSLDQIGGANVLTF. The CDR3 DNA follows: TGTGCCAGCAGCTTAGACCAGATCGGGGGGGCCAACGTCCTGACTTTC.

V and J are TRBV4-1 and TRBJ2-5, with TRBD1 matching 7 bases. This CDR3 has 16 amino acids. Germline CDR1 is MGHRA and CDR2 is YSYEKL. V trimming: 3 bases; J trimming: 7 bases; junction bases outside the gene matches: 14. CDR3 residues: CASSQASGTATGTQYF. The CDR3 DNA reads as TGCGCCAGCAGCCAGGCCTCCGGGACAGCCACCGGGACCCAGTACTTC.

In DNA form, the CDR3 reads TGTGCCAGCAGCCCATCCGGGGCGAGCACCTACGAGCAGTACTTC. This gives the protein CASSPSGASTYEQYF. V usage is TRBV14 and J usage is TRBJ2-7; D is possibly TRBD1 or TRBD2 (5 bases each). The CDR3 contains 15 residues. With 4 bases removed from V and 2 bases from J, the gap between germline ends came to 15 bases. Germline V CDR1 and CDR2: SGHDN, FVKESK. The complete variable domain, with remaining parts taken from reference TRBV14 and TRBJ2-7, reads EAGVTQFPSHSVIEKGQTVTLRCDPISGHDNLYWYRRVMGKEIKFLLHFVKESKQDESGMPNNRFLAERTGGTYSTLKVQPAELEDSGVYFCASSPSGASTYEQYFGPGTRLTVT.

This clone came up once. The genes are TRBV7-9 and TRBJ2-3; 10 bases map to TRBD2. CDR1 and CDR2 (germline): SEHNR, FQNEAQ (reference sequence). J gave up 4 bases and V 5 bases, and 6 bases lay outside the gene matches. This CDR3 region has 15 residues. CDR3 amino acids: CASSASGRAADTQYF. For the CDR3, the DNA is TGTGCCAGCAGCGCGAGCGGGAGGGCCGCAGATACGCAGTATTTT.

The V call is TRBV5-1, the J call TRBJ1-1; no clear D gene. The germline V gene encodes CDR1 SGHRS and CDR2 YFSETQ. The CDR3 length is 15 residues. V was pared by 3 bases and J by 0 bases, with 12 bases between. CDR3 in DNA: TGCGCCAGCAGCTCCCCGGAGAGGGTGAACACTGAAGCTTTCTTT. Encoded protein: CASSSPERVNTEAFF.

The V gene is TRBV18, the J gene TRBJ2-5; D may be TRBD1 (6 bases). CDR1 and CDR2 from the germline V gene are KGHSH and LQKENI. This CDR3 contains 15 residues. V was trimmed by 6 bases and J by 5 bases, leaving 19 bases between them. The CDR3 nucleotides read TGTGCCAGCTCTCCGAACTGGTCAGGGGCGGAGACCCAGTACTTC. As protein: CASSPNWSGAETQYF. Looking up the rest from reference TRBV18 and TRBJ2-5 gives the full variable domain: NAGVMQNPRHLVRRRGQEARLRCSPMKGHSHVYWYRQLPEEGLKFMVYLQKENIIDESGMPKERFSAEFPKEGPSILRIQQVVRGDSAAYFCASSPNWSGAETQYFGPGTRLLVL.

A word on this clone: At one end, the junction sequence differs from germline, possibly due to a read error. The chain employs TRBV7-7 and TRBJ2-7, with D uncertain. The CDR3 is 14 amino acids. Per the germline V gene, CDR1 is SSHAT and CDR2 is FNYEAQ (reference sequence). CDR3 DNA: TGTGCTAGCAGCCTCCACCCCGGGCGATGCGAGCAGTACTTC. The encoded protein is CASSLHPGRCEQYF. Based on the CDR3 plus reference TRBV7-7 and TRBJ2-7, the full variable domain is GAGVSQSPRYKVTKRGQDVTLRCDPISSHATLYWYQQALGQGPEFLTYFNYEAQPDKSGLPSDRFSAERPEGSISTLTIQRTEQRDSAMYRCASSLHPGRCEQYFGPGTRLTVT.

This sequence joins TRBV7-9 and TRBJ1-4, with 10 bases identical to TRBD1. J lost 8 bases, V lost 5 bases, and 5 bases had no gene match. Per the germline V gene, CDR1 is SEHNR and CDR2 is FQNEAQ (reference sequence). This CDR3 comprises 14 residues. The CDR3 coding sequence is TGTGCCAGCAGCGGCGGGACAGGGGACGAAAAACTGTTTTTT. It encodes CASSGGTGDEKLFF.

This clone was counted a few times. The CDR3, as DNA: TGTGCCAGCAGACCCGGGACGGCGGGGAAACTGTTTTTT. It encodes CASRPGTAGKLFF. The chain links TRBV11-2 to TRBJ1-4, with TRBD1 as a possible D gene (5 bases). V was trimmed by 6 bases and J by 11 bases, leaving 16 bases between them. The germline V gene encodes CDR1 SGHAT and CDR2 FQNNGV. CDR3 length: 13 residues.

The CDR3 loop is CSARQEDTQYF. DNA of the CDR3: TGCAGTGCAAGACAGGAGGATACGCAGTATTTT. This sequence joins TRBV20-1 and TRBJ2-3, with D possibly matching TRBD1 (6 bases). The CDR3 spans 11 residues. CDR1 and CDR2 from the germline V gene are DFQATT and SNEGSKA (reference sequence). V lost 6 bases and J 6 bases, leaving 10 bases between the germline ends.

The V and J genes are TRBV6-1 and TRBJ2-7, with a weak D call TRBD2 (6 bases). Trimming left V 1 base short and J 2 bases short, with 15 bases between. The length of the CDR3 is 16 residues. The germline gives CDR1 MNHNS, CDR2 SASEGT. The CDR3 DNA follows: TGTGCCAGCAGTGAAGTTTCCGGGACGGGAGCCTACGAGCAGTACTTC. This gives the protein CASSEVSGTGAYEQYF.

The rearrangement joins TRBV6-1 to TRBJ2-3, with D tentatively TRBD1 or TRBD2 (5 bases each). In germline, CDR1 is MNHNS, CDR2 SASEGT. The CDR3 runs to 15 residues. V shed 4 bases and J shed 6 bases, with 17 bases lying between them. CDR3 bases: TGTGCCAGCAGTGGAGGGGTGGGAATTAAGGATACGCAGTATTTT. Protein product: CASSGGVGIKDTQYF.

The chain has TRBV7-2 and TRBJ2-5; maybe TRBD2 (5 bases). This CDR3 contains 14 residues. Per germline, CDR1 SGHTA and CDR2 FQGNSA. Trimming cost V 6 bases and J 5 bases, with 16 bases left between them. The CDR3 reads CASRRVEVRETQYF. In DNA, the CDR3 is TGTGCCAGCAGACGGGTGGAGGTGCGGGAGACCCAGTACTTC.

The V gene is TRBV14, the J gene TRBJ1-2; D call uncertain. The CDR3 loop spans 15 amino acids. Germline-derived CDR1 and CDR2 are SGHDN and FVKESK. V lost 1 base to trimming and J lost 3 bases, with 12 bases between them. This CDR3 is CASSQGLGRDYGYTF. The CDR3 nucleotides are TGTGCCAGCAGCCAAGGATTGGGGAGGGACTATGGCTACACCTTC.

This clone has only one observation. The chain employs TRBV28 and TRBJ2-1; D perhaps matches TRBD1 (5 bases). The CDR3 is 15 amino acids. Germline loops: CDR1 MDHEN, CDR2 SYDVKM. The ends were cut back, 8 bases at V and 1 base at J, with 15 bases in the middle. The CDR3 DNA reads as TGTGCCAGCTTGGGTGGGGCAGAATCCTACAATGAGCAGTTCTTC. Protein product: CASLGGAESYNEQFF. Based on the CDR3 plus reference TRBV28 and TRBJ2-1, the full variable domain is DVKVTQSSRYLVKRTGEKVFLECVQDMDHENMFWYRQDPGLGLRLIYFSYDVKMKEKGDIPEGYSVSREKKERFSLILESASTNQTSMYLCASLGGAESYNEQFFGPGTRLTVL.

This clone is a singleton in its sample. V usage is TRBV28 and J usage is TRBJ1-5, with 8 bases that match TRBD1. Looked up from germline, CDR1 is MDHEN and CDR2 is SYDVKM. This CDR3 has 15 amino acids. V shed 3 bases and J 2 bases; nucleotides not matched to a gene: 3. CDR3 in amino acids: CASSLTGVGNQPQHF. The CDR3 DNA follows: TGTGCCAGCAGTTTGACAGGGGTCGGCAATCAGCCCCAGCATTTT.

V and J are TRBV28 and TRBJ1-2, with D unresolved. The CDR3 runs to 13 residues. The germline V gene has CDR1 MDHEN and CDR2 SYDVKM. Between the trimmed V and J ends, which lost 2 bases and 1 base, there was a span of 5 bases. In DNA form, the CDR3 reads TGTGCCAGCAGTTTAGGGAGTAACTATGGCTACACCTTC. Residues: CASSLGSNYGYTF.

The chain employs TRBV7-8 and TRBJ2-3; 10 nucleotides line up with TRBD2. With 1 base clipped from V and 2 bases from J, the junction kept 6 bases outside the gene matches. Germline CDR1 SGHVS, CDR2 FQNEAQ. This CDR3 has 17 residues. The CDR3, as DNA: TGTGCCAGCAGCTTAGGTAGCGGGAGGACCCCCACAGATACGCAGTATTTT. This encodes CASSLGSGRTPTDTQYF.

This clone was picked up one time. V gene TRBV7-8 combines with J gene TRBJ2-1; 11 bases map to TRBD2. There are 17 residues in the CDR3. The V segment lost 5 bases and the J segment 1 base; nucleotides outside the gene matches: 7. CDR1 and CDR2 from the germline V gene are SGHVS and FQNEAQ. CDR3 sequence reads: CASSQLGLAVSYNEQFF. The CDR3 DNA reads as TGTGCCAGCAGCCAACTGGGACTAGCGGTTTCCTACAATGAGCAGTTCTTC.

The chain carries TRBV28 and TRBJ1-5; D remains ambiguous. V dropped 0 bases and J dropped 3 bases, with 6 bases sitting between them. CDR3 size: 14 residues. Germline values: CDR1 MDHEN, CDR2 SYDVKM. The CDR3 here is CASSLWENNQPQHF. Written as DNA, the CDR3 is TGTGCCAGCAGTTTATGGGAAAACAATCAGCCCCAGCATTTT.

CDR3 region: CATSGSRNTEAFF. CDR3 nucleotide sequence: TGTGCCACCTCTGGGAGCCGGAACACTGAAGCTTTCTTT. This chain uses TRBV19 with TRBJ1-1; D is unresolved. The CDR3 is 13 residues long. Trimming stripped 10 bases from V and 1 base from J, with 13 bases between. In germline, CDR1 is LNHDA, CDR2 SQIVND (reference sequence).

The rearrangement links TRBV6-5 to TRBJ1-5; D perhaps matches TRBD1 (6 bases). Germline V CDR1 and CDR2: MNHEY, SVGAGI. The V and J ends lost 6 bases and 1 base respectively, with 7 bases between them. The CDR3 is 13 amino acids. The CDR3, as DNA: TGTGCCAGCAGAAGGGGGAGCAATCAGCCCCAGCATTTT. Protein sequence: CASRRGSNQPQHF.

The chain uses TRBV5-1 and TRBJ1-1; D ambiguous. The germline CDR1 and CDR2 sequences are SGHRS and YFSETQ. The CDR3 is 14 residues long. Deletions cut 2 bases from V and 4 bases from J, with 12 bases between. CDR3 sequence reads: CASSLGPTPTEAFF. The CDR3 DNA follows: TGCGCCAGCAGCTTAGGACCGACCCCCACTGAAGCTTTCTTT.

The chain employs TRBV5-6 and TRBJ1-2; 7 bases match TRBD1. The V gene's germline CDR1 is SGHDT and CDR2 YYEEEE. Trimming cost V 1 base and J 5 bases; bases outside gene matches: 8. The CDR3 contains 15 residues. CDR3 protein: CASSLTGQFLYGYTF. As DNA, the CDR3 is TGTGCCAGCAGCTTGACGGGACAGTTCCTATATGGCTACACCTTC.

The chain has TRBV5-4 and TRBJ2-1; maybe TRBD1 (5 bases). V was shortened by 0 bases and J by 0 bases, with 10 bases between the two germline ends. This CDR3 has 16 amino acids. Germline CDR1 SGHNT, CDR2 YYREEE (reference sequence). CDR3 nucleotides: TGTGCCAGCAGCTTGGGGGGCCCGAGCTCCTACAATGAGCAGTTCTTC. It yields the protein CASSLGGPSSYNEQFF.

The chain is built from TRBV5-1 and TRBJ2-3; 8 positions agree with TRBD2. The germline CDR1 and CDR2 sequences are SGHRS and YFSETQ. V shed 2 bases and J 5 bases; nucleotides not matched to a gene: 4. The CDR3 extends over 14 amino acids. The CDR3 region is CASSFFGREDTQYF. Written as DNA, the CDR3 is TGCGCCAGCAGCTTCTTCGGGAGGGAAGATACGCAGTATTTT. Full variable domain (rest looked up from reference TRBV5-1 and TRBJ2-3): KAGVTQTPRYLIKTRGQQVTLSCSPISGHRSVSWYQQTPGQGLQFLFEYFSETQRNKGNFPGRFSGRQFSNSRSEMNVSTLELGDSALYLCASSFFGREDTQYFGPGTRLTVL.

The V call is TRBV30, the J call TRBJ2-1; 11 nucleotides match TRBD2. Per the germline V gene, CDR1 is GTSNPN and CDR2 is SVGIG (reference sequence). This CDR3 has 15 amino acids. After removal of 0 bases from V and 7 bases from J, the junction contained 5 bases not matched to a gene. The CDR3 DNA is TGTGCCTGGAGTGTCGGGACTAGCGGCCTAAATGAGCAGTTCTTC. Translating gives CAWSVGTSGLNEQFF.

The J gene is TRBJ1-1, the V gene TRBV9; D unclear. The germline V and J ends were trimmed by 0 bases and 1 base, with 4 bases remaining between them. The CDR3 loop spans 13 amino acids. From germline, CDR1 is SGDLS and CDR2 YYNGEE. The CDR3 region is CASSVEPNTEAFF. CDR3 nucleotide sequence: TGTGCCAGCAGCGTAGAACCGAACACTGAAGCTTTCTTT.

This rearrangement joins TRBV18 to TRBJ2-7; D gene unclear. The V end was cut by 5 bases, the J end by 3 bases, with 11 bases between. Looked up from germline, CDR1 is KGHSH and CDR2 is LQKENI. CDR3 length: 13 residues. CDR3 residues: CASSINSYYEQYF. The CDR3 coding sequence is TGTGCCAGCTCAATTAATTCCTACTACGAGCAGTACTTC.